This T cell receptor beta chain stems from a study of shared clonotypes between healthy human individuals. Study-wide background: The cohort comprised a couple of women and a few men. Their ages spanned 18 to 49 years.

Only CD45RO-negative cells positively selected for CCR7 counted as naive CD8 cells, so terminally differentiated effector memory CD45RA+ cells were excluded. Sorted-subset replicate PCR reactions contained approximately 190 ng DNA, corresponding to about 30,000 T cell genomes. Profiling relied on immunoSEQ multiplex PCR, and the TCRdb table lists in-frame clones only, not all of them. Of about 2.2 million clones listed, 85% to 95% were seen once; the top ten hold around 1.7%. Germline V CDR1 and CDR2: SGHTA, FQGNSA. V shed 1 base and J shed 2 bases, with 15 bases lying between them. There are 16 residues in the CDR3.

The clonotype originates from a young man in good health. Some clones in this sample may be carry-over from other donors' samples. What was sequenced was naive CD8+ T cells from PBMCs. The chain joins TRBV7-2 to TRBJ2-7; the D gene is possibly TRBD2 (5 bases). The CDR3 protein is CASSLDRIGLTYEQYF. The CDR3 region has the DNA TGTGCCAGCAGCTTAGATCGGATAGGACTCACCTACGAGCAGTACTTC.